The 4 T cell receptor beta chains listed next were all sequenced from one sample in a study of beta chain features in type 1 diabetes. Their recognized antigens are unknown. Of the isolated RNA, all was reverse transcribed, and so the sequenced material was expressed TCRB transcripts. Method: immunoSEQ multiplex PCR; TCRdb's copy keeps in-frame clones and lacks some. The sample consists of under 850,000 clones, around 15% of them appearing once. Broader study findings: When Type 1 diabetes patients were examined, their TCRB CDR3s proved moderately but significantly shorter in all four CD4+ subsets.

The sample was naive CD4+ T cells from blood. The receptor source for this set is a man between 18 and 35 years old with type 1 diabetes.

This chain connects TRBV19 to TRBJ2-3, with 13 bases lining up with TRBD2. Germline V gene lookup returns CDR1 LNHDA and CDR2 SQIVND (reference sequence). The junction had 13 bases not matched to a gene; V was cut back by 5 bases and J by 2 bases. The CDR3 covers 19 residues. DNA of the CDR3: TGTGCCAGTAGTCCTACTCCGGGACTAGCGGGGAGAAACACAGATACGCAGTATTTT. Its protein product is CASSPTPGLAGRNTDTQYF.

The chain uses TRBV2 and TRBJ1-2, with 8 bases matching TRBD1. This CDR3 spans 14 amino acids. Germline V gives CDR1 SNHLY, CDR2 FYNNEI. V lost 5 bases, J lost 3 bases, and 5 bases stayed unmatched. This CDR3 reads CASSSGQGYYGYTF. The CDR3 bases are TGTGCCAGCAGTTCAGGACAGGGATACTATGGCTACACCTTC.

The chain couples TRBV7-8 to TRBJ2-3; D gene ambiguous. V was shortened by 5 bases and J by 6 bases, with 18 bases between the two germline ends. Looked up from germline, CDR1 is SGHVS and CDR2 is FQNEAQ. The CDR3 is 15 residues long. In DNA form, the CDR3 reads TGTGCCAGCAGCCTAGGACCAGACTTGGCGGATACGCAGTATTTT. It codes for CASSLGPDLADTQYF.

This clone was counted a few times. The same CDR3 also results from other DNA sequences found in this sample. V is TRBV20-1 and J is TRBJ1-2, with TRBD1 matching 7 bases. The germline CDR1 and CDR2 sequences are DFQATT and SNEGSKA (reference sequence). V lost 5 bases, J lost 6 bases, and 3 bases stayed unmatched. The CDR3 is 11 residues long. The CDR3 here is CSAGQGDGYTF. The CDR3, as DNA: TGCAGTGCTGGCCAGGGGGATGGCTACACCTTC.